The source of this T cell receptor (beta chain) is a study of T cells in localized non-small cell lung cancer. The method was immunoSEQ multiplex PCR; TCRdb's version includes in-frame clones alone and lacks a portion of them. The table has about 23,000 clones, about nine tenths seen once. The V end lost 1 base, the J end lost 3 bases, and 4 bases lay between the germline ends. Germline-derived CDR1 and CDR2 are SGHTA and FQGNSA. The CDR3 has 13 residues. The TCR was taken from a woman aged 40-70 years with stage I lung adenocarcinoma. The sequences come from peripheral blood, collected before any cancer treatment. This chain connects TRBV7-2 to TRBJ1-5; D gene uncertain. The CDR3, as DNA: TGTGCCAGCAGCTTAGATTACAATCAGCCCCAGCATTTT. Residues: CASSLDYNQPQHF.